Presented here are 21 T cell receptor beta chains from one specimen sequenced in a study of beta chain features in type 1 diabetes. Expressed TCRB transcripts were sequenced after all isolated RNA was converted to cDNA. The protocol was immunoSEQ multiplex PCR, while the TCRdb copy is restricted to in-frame clones and leaves out a portion. The sample lists 240,000 or so clones; 25% to 30% were seen once. The source material was central memory CD4+ T cells from blood. These receptors were collected from a man aged 30-40 years in good health.

This clone appeared a few times. The J gene is TRBJ2-3, the V gene TRBV9; 10 positions match TRBD2. The CDR3 totals 15 residues. Unmatched junction bases numbered 4, after V lost 0 bases and J lost 6 bases. Germline CDR1 is SGDLS and CDR2 is YYNGEE. CDR3 sequence: CASSVAAGGMDTQYF. The CDR3 DNA reads TGTGCCAGCAGCGTAGCAGCGGGAGGGATGGATACGCAGTATTTT.

This clone was counted only a few times. This sequence joins TRBV30 and TRBJ1-3, with TRBD1 as a possible D gene (5 bases). The germline V gene has CDR1 GTSNPN and CDR2 SVGIG (reference sequence). CDR3 length equals 15 residues. V shed 1 base and J shed 2 bases, with 12 bases lying between them. This chain's CDR3 is CAWSGGVVAGNTIYF. The CDR3, as DNA: TGTGCCTGGAGTGGAGGGGTCGTGGCTGGAAACACCATATATTTT. Variable domain in full (rest from reference TRBV30 and TRBJ1-3): SQTIHQWPATLVQPVGSPLSLECTVEGTSNPNLYWYRQAAGRGLQLLFYSVGIGQISSEVPQNLSASRPQDRQFILSSKKLLLSDSGFYLCAWSGGVVAGNTIYFGEGSWLTVV.

This clone was observed a handful of times. The CDR3 DNA follows: TGCGCCAGCAGTCATCCGACCGGGACAGGGGAGACAGATACGCAGTATTTT. It is translated as CASSHPTGTGETDTQYF. The chain couples TRBV23-1 to TRBJ2-3; 10 bases fit TRBD1. TRBV23-1 is an ORF, and what it does is uncertain. The ends lost 3 bases at V and 3 bases at J; junction bases unmatched: 9. This CDR3 is 17 amino acids long.

The J gene is TRBJ2-3, the V gene TRBV6-4; tentatively, D is TRBD1 (5 bases). Trimming pared 4 bases from V and 0 bases from J, leaving 11 bases between. This CDR3 spans 15 amino acids. Germline CDR1 reads MRHNA; CDR2 reads SNTAGT. The CDR3 nucleotides are TGTGCCAGCAGTGCCTGGGCAGGGAGCACAGATACGCAGTATTTT. Its translation is CASSAWAGSTDTQYF.

The rearrangement uses TRBV30 and TRBJ2-5; D unresolved. CDR1 GTSNPN and CDR2 SVGIG come from the germline V gene (reference sequence). The CDR3 loop spans 14 amino acids. V lost 0 bases and J lost 6, with 14 bases in between. Here the CDR3 DNA reads TGTGCCTGGAGTGTAGAGAGTGGAATGCAGACCCAGTACTTC. Its translation is CAWSVESGMQTQYF.

The rearrangement links TRBV5-1 to TRBJ2-7; 12 bases align to TRBD2. The CDR3 has 15 amino acids. V shed 4 bases and J 1 base; nucleotides not matched to a gene: 3. Germline lookup yields CDR1 SGHRS and CDR2 YFSETQ. The CDR3 is CASSLGTSGSYEQYF. DNA of the CDR3: TGCGCCAGCAGCCTTGGGACTAGCGGGTCCTACGAGCAGTACTTC.

This clone was seen only a few times. The V and J genes are TRBV5-5 and TRBJ2-1; TRBD1 might be the D (6 bases). The V gene's germline CDR1 is SGHKS and CDR2 YYEKEE (reference sequence). CDR3 length: 16 amino acids. V lost 0 bases and J 4 bases, leaving 14 bases between the germline ends. The CDR3: CASSLAPGQPYNEQFF. CDR3 sequence (DNA): TGTGCCAGCAGCTTGGCCCCTGGACAGCCTTACAATGAGCAGTTCTTC.

This clone was counted at least ten times. The chain links TRBV15 to TRBJ2-1; possible D gene TRBD1, 6 bases. Germline CDR1 is LNHNV and CDR2 is YYDKDF (reference sequence). V lost 4 bases and J lost 9, with 16 bases in between. The CDR3 sequence is 14 residues long. The CDR3 region has the DNA TGTGCCACCAGCACTGGCCTGCAGGGGTCTGAGCAGTTCTTC. This encodes CATSTGLQGSEQFF.

This clone was seen only once. The chain uses TRBV11-2 and TRBJ2-1; the match to TRBD2 covers 7 bases. The CDR3 covers 14 residues. Looked up from germline, CDR1 is SGHAT and CDR2 is FQNNGV. Trimming at V came to 3 bases and at J to 6 bases, leaving 5 bases not matched to a gene. This CDR3 is CASSLRESGNEQFF. The CDR3 region has the DNA TGTGCCAGCAGCTTGCGGGAGTCGGGCAATGAGCAGTTCTTC.

This chain joins TRBV5-1 and TRBJ2-3; perhaps D is TRBD1 or TRBD2 (5 bases each). Germline-derived CDR1 and CDR2 are SGHRS and YFSETQ. This CDR3 contains 14 residues. Trimming left V 2 bases short and J 0 bases short, with 7 bases between. Written as DNA, the CDR3 is TGCGCCAGCAGCTTTTGGGGGAGCACAGATACGCAGTATTTT. This translates into CASSFWGSTDTQYF. Complete variable domain (other parts from reference TRBV5-1 and TRBJ2-3): KAGVTQTPRYLIKTRGQQVTLSCSPISGHRSVSWYQQTPGQGLQFLFEYFSETQRNKGNFPGRFSGRQFSNSRSEMNVSTLELGDSALYLCASSFWGSTDTQYFGPGTRLTVL.

A few counts support this clone. The rearrangement links TRBV10-3 to TRBJ1-5, with unresolved D. V was clipped by 0 bases and J by 8 bases, with 5 bases between them. CDR3 length equals 12 residues. The germline V gene has CDR1 ENHRY and CDR2 SYGVKD. The CDR3 is CAISESAEPQHF. The CDR3 region has the DNA TGTGCCATCAGTGAGTCGGCGGAGCCCCAGCATTTT.

The rearrangement links TRBV7-9 to TRBJ1-2, with a tentative D call TRBD1 (5 bases). This CDR3 comprises 12 residues. The V gene lost 8 bases and the J gene lost 8 bases, with 15 bases spanning the gap. Germline CDR1 reads SEHNR; CDR2 reads FQNEAQ (reference sequence). This CDR3 reads CASQEPGKGYTF. For the CDR3, the DNA is TGTGCCAGCCAGGAACCAGGGAAGGGCTACACCTTC.

This clone was seen many times. The chain links TRBV10-3 to TRBJ1-2; D gene ambiguous. Trimming left V 6 bases short and J 7 bases short, with 9 bases between. The CDR3 runs to 11 residues. Germline V gives CDR1 ENHRY, CDR2 SYGVKD. CDR3 nucleotide sequence: TGTGCCATCAGCGCCGAATTTGGCTACACCTTC. Its translation: CAISAEFGYTF.

V usage is TRBV5-1 and J usage is TRBJ2-2; D remains ambiguous. V dropped 3 bases and J dropped 8 bases, with 8 bases sitting between them. Germline CDR1 is SGHRS and CDR2 is YFSETQ. The CDR3 is 12 amino acids. The CDR3 bases are TGCGCCAGCAGCTCCGATAGTGGGGAGCTGTTTTTT. It is translated as CASSSDSGELFF.

Here the CDR3 DNA reads TGTGCCATCAGGCCAGGCTCGGGTGATGAAAAACTGTTTTTT. Translating gives CAIRPGSGDEKLFF. V usage is TRBV10-3 and J usage is TRBJ1-4, with unresolved D. V was shortened by 6 bases and J by 6 bases, with 14 bases between the two germline ends. The germline CDR1 and CDR2 sequences are ENHRY and SYGVKD. This CDR3 contains 14 residues.

This chain uses TRBV15 with TRBJ2-3; D unclear. V was pared by 8 bases and J by 2 bases, with 20 bases between. Per germline, CDR1 LNHNV and CDR2 YYDKDF (reference sequence). The CDR3 is made up of 16 amino acids. In DNA form, the CDR3 reads TGTGCCACCCAGGACCGGCGGAGAAAACTCACAGATACGCAGTATTTT. Translating it yields CATQDRRRKLTDTQYF.

In its sample, this clone was seen a few times. The chain is built from TRBV6-5 and TRBJ2-7; 7 bases are a match to TRBD1. The V gene's germline CDR1 is MNHEY and CDR2 SVGAGI. This CDR3 contains 15 residues. After removal of 6 bases from V and 6 bases from J, the junction contained 14 bases not matched to a gene. As DNA, the CDR3 is TGTGCCAGCAGCTCAACCTCGACAGGGTCTTTCGAGCAGTACTTC. Amino acid sequence: CASSSTSTGSFEQYF.

The chain recombines TRBV6-1 with TRBJ2-3; D possibly corresponds to TRBD2 (5 bases). Germline values: CDR1 MNHNS, CDR2 SASEGT. The CDR3 runs to 15 residues. V lost 2 bases and J lost 6, with 15 bases in between. CDR3 residues: CASSESTSRTDTQYF. CDR3 DNA: TGTGCCAGCAGTGAAAGTACTAGTCGAACGGATACGCAGTATTTT.

This clone was seen ten or more times. The chain recombines TRBV30 with TRBJ2-1; D gene unclear. Trimming stripped 3 bases from V and 5 bases from J, with 14 bases between. CDR1 GTSNPN and CDR2 SVGIG come from the germline V gene (reference sequence). This CDR3 is built from 14 residues. The CDR3 region is CAWSLTAGNNEQFF. DNA of the CDR3: TGTGCCTGGAGCTTGACGGCTGGGAACAATGAGCAGTTCTTC.

This clone occurred a few times. The gene calls are TRBV29-1 and TRBJ2-1; no clear D. The CDR3 spans 14 residues. Germline assignment: CDR1 SQVTM and CDR2 ANQGSEA. The V end was cut by 4 bases, the J end by 2 bases, with 12 bases between. The CDR3 DNA sequence: TGCAGCGTTGCCTTTATTGAAACCTACAATGAGCAGTTCTTC. The encoded protein is CSVAFIETYNEQFF.

This clone turned up a few times. Other DNA sequences in this sample translate to the same CDR3. The chain combines TRBV5-1 with TRBJ2-5; 9 nucleotides agree with TRBD1. This CDR3 is built from 14 residues. V shed 0 bases, J shed 5 bases, and the junction held 2 bases outside the gene matches. CDR1 is SGHRS and CDR2 is YFSETQ in the germline V gene. CDR3 DNA: TGCGCCAGCAGCTTGGACAGGGGGCGGGAGACCCAGTACTTC. It specifies CASSLDRGRETQYF.